The rows below give T cell receptor beta chains drawn from one sample of a study of tumor-infiltrating lymphocytes in localized non-small cell lung cancer. Libraries were prepared by immunoSEQ multiplex PCR; TCRdb keeps only in-frame clonotypes and omits some of them. The sample lists several thousand clones, about 74% occurring once. Sequenced material: lung tumor tissue. Receptors originate from a human donor with non-small cell lung cancer. The CDR3 runs from the conserved cysteine through the conserved F or W. D genes are given only for firm matches. Size values are once, few and many counts, or a class for expanded clones, and some rows have none.

j_call,v_call,d_call,clone_size,cdr3_aa,cdr3_nt
TRBJ2-1,TRBV7-2,TRBD2,NA,CASSLALTSGGDNEQFF,TGTGCCAGCAGCTTAGCGCTTACTAGCGGGGGGGACAATGAGCAGTTCTTC
TRBJ2-3,TRBV7-2,NA,NA,CASSLAGVTDTQYF,TGTGCCAGCAGCTTAGCGGGGGTTACAGATACGCAGTATTTT
TRBJ2-3,TRBV4-1,TRBD2,NA,CASSLRTSGGAGTDTQYF,TGCGCCAGCAGCCTTAGGACTAGCGGGGGGGCAGGCACAGATACGCAGTATTTT
TRBJ2-3,TRBV10-2,NA,NA,CASSDIRLGDTQYF,TGCGCCAGCAGTGATATTAGGTTGGGAGATACGCAGTATTTT
TRBJ1-4,TRBV7-9,TRBD1,NA,CASSHRAGGVDEKLFF,TGTGCCAGCAGCCACCGGGCAGGGGGCGTTGATGAAAAACTGTTTTTT
TRBJ1-2,TRBV4-3,TRBD1,medium-sized,CASSQDGDRGRYGYTF,TGCGCCAGCAGCCAAGACGGGGACAGGGGGCGTTATGGCTACACCTTC
TRBJ2-1,TRBV5-6,TRBD1,NA,CASSIKQGWNEQFF,TGTGCCAGCAGCATAAAACAGGGGTGGAATGAGCAGTTCTTC
TRBJ1-6,TRBV5-5,NA,NA,CASSWDRFPRAPLHF,TGTGCCAGCAGCTGGGACCGATTCCCAAGGGCACCCCTCCACTTT
TRBJ2-2,TRBV11-3,TRBD2,NA,CASSLFRGGDTGELFF,TGTGCCAGCAGCTTATTCCGGGGAGGGGACACCGGGGAGCTGTTTTTT
TRBJ1-1,TRBV10-3,NA,once,CAISDLFMGNEAFF,TGTGCCATCAGTGACCTCTTCATGGGGAATGAAGCTTTCTTT
TRBJ2-2,TRBV6-6,NA,NA,CASSYWNTGELFF,TGTGCCAGCAGTTACTGGAACACCGGGGAGCTGTTTTTT
TRBJ2-1,TRBV9,NA,NA,CASSVGGLPYNEQFF,TGTGCCAGCAGCGTAGGCGGCCTCCCTTACAATGAGCAGTTCTTC
TRBJ2-7,TRBV6-4,NA,NA,CASVHNLPPEQYF,TGTGCCAGCGTCCATAACCTTCCCCCCGAGCAGTACTTC
TRBJ1-6,TRBV13,NA,few,CASSLMRQPNSPLHF,TGTGCCAGCAGCTTAATGAGACAGCCTAATTCACCCCTCCACTTT
TRBJ2-6,TRBV19,TRBD1,NA,CASSWGGQGPGANVLTF,TGTGCCAGTAGCTGGGGGGGACAGGGCCCTGGGGCCAACGTCCTGACTTTC
TRBJ1-5,TRBV2,NA,NA,CASSDHGTDQPQHF,TGTGCCAGCAGTGATCATGGGACCGATCAGCCCCAGCATTTT
TRBJ2-5,TRBV13,NA,NA,CASSYDLGETQYF,TGTGCCAGCAGCTACGACCTAGGGGAGACCCAGTACTTC
TRBJ1-1,TRBV2,TRBD1,once,CASRKDRGRNTEAFF,TGTGCCAGCAGGAAAGACAGGGGGCGTAACACTGAAGCTTTCTTT
TRBJ1-2,TRBV6-6,NA,NA,CASSPRWVGYTF,TGTGCCAGCAGTCCCCGCTGGGTTGGCTACACCTTC
TRBJ2-2,TRBV5-6,NA,NA,CASSLVGPGELFF,TGTGCCAGCAGCTTGGTTGGGCCCGGGGAGCTGTTTTTT
TRBJ2-5,TRBV5-1,TRBD1,NA,CASSWRQGAETQYF,TGCGCCAGCAGCTGGAGACAGGGAGCGGAGACCCAGTACTTC
TRBJ1-3,TRBV14,NA,once,CASSITITSTIYF,TGTGCCAGCTCTATCACGATAACTTCCACCATATATTTT
TRBJ1-4,TRBV5-8,NA,NA,CASSLRVNEKLFF,TGTGCCAGCAGCTTACGGGTTAATGAAAAACTGTTTTTT
TRBJ2-3,TRBV6-6,NA,NA,CASSYPAGSDTQYF,TGTGCCAGCAGTTACCCGGCAGGGTCAGATACGCAGTATTTT
TRBJ2-4,TRBV1,NA,few,CTSSQGGQQTNIQYF,TGCACCAGCAGCCAGGGGGGACAGCAGACAAACATTCAGTACTTC
TRBJ1-1,TRBV29-1,NA,NA,CSVVLGLNTEAFF,TGCAGCGTTGTTCTGGGGTTGAACACTGAAGCTTTCTTT
TRBJ2-7,TRBV27,TRBD2,NA,CASSPWRGVSYEQYF,TGTGCCAGCAGCCCTTGGCGGGGGGTATCCTACGAGCAGTACTTC